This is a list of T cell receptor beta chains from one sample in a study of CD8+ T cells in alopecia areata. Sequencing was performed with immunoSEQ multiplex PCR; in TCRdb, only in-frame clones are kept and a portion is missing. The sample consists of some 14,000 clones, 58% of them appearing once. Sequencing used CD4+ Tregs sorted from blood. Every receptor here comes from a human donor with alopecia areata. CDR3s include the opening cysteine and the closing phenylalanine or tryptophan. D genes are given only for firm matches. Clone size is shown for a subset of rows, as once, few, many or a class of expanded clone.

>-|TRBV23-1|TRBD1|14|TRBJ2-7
CASSHNGQGHEQYF
TGCGCCAGCAGTCACAACGGACAGGGCCACGAGCAGTACTTC
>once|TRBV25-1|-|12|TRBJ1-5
CASQRGNQPQHF
TGTGCCAGCCAAAGGGGGAATCAGCCCCAGCATTTT
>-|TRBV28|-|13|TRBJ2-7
CASSAGTSYEQYF
TGTGCCAGCAGCGCCGGGACAAGCTACGAGCAGTACTTC
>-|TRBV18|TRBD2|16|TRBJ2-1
CASSPLVAGSYNEQFF
TGTGCCAGCTCACCTCTAGTAGCGGGCTCCTACAATGAGCAGTTCTTC
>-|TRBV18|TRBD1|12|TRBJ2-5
CASSTGVETQYF
TGTGCCAGCTCAACAGGGGTGGAGACCCAGTACTTC
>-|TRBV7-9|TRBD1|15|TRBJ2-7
CASGVRGQHSYEQYF
TGTGCCAGCGGAGTAAGGGGACAGCACTCCTACGAGCAGTACTTC
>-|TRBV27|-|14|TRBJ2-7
CASRSRASSYEQYF
TGTGCCAGCAGGTCCCGTGCCTCCTCCTACGAGCAGTACTTC
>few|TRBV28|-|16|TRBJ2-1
CASSLSYRDHDNEQFF
TGTGCCAGCAGCCTGTCCTACCGGGACCACGACAATGAGCAGTTCTTC
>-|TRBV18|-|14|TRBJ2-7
CASSPGTSSYEQYF
TGTGCCAGCTCACCAGGGACGTCGTCCTACGAGCAGTACTTC
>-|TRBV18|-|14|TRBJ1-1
CASSPAGLGTEAFF
TGTGCCAGCTCACCGGCGGGGTTGGGCACTGAAGCTTTCTTT
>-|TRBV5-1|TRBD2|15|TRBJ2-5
CASSVGGRGQETQYF
TGCGCCAGCAGCGTCGGCGGGAGGGGACAAGAGACCCAGTACTTC
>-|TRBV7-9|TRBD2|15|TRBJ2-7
CASSRTTSGGNEQYF
TGTGCCAGCAGCCGAACTACTAGCGGTGGAAACGAGCAGTACTTC
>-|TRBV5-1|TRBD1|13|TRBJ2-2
CASSRNRGGELFF
TGCGCCAGCAGCAGAAACAGGGGCGGGGAGCTGTTTTTT
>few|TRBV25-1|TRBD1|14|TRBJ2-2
CASSKRTGRLELFF
TGTGCCAGCAGTAAACGGACAGGGCGTTTAGAGCTGTTTTTT
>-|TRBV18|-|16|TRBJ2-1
CASSPQTGVIYNEQFF
TGTGCCAGCTCACCACAGACGGGAGTAATCTACAATGAGCAGTTCTTC
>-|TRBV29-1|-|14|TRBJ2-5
CSANSGWGGETQYF
TGCAGCGCCAATAGCGGTTGGGGCGGGGAGACCCAGTACTTC
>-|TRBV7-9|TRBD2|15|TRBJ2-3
CASSFESGGANTQYF
TGTGCCAGCAGCTTCGAATCGGGAGGGGCAAATACGCAGTATTTT
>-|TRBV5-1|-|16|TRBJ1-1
CASNPRGDWMNTEAFF
TGCGCCAGCAACCCTCGGGGTGATTGGATGAACACTGAAGCTTTCTTT
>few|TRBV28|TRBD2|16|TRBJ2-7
CASSLIGGTSIYEQYF
TGTGCCAGCAGTTTAATCGGAGGGACTAGTATCTACGAGCAGTACTTC
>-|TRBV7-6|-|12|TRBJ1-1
CASRDSRTEAFF
TGTGCCAGCAGGGACAGCCGCACTGAAGCTTTCTTT